The 31 T cell receptor beta chains below were found in one sample sequenced in a study of cytomegalovirus exposure and HLA in healthy donors. A multiplex PCR was run with 60 Vbeta primers and 13 Jbeta primers. Generated by immunoSEQ multiplex PCR, the TCRdb table keeps only in-frame clones and is missing some. The sample has approximately 190,000 clones, about four fifths seen once. The sequenced sample consisted of PBMCs. The receptors were gathered from a boy younger than 18 in good health and CMV-seronegative.

The chain employs TRBV6-4 and TRBJ1-3; D perhaps matches TRBD1 (6 bases). CDR3 length equals 15 residues. Trimming pared 6 bases from V and 1 base from J, leaving 13 bases between. Per germline, CDR1 MRHNA and CDR2 SNTAGT. CDR3 in amino acids: CASRADQGSGNTIYF. The CDR3, as DNA: TGTGCCAGCAGAGCGGACCAGGGGTCTGGAAACACCATATATTTT.

There are a few counts of this clone. This chain joins TRBV5-5 and TRBJ2-7, with D possibly TRBD2 on 7 matching bases. V was pared by 1 base and J by 0 bases, with 11 bases between. Germline CDR1 reads SGHKS; CDR2 reads YYEKEE (reference sequence). The CDR3 runs to 15 residues. Here the CDR3 reads CASSLWGGPSYEQYF. DNA for the CDR3: TGTGCCAGCAGCTTGTGGGGGGGGCCCTCCTACGAGCAGTACTTC.

This chain links TRBV5-4 with TRBJ2-5; a weak D match, TRBD2 (5 bases). The CDR3 totals 15 residues. Germline V gene lookup returns CDR1 SGHNT and CDR2 YYREEE (reference sequence). V was clipped by 4 bases and J by 0 bases, with 13 bases between them. The DNA for the CDR3 is TGTGCCAGCAGCCCCCCGGGGTTGTACCAAGAGACCCAGTACTTC. Translating gives CASSPPGLYQETQYF.

This chain links TRBV7-3 with TRBJ2-1, with D perhaps matching TRBD2 (5 bases). Germline CDR1 SGHTA, CDR2 FQGTGA. The CDR3 runs to 13 residues. Trimming removed 5 bases at V and 4 bases at J, with 9 bases between. Here the CDR3 reads CASSEEGYNEQFF. The CDR3 DNA reads TGTGCCAGCAGCGAAGAGGGTTACAATGAGCAGTTCTTC.

V gene TRBV7-3 combines with J gene TRBJ1-4; D gene unclear. This CDR3 has 14 amino acids. Trimming took off 2 bases at V and 13 bases at J, with 17 bases between the two ends. From germline, CDR1 is SGHTA and CDR2 FQGTGA. This CDR3 reads CASSLGLRRVPLFF. The CDR3 nucleotides read TGTGCCAGCAGCTTAGGCCTTCGGAGGGTCCCACTGTTTTTT.

A single count supports this clone. The J gene is TRBJ2-1, the V gene TRBV5-1, with 9 bases lining up with TRBD1. CDR3 length equals 14 residues. V was pared by 4 bases and J by 7 bases, with 6 bases of the junction left unmatched. Germline V gene sequence: CDR1 SGHRS, CDR2 YFSETQ. CDR3 residues: CASSARDRENEQFF. For the CDR3, the DNA is TGCGCCAGCAGCGCCCGGGACAGGGAGAATGAGCAGTTCTTC. The whole variable domain, remainder taken from reference TRBV5-1 and TRBJ2-1, is KAGVTQTPRYLIKTRGQQVTLSCSPISGHRSVSWYQQTPGQGLQFLFEYFSETQRNKGNFPGRFSGRQFSNSRSEMNVSTLELGDSALYLCASSARDRENEQFFGPGTRLTVL.

V is TRBV6-4 and J is TRBJ2-1, with 11 bases aligning to TRBD2. CDR1 is MRHNA and CDR2 is SNTAGT in the germline V gene. V shed 4 bases and J 0 bases; nucleotides not matched to a gene: 5. The length of the CDR3 is 17 residues. The CDR3 DNA reads as TGTGCCAGCAGTGCTAGCGGGAGGTCAACCTCCTACAATGAGCAGTTCTTC. It yields the protein CASSASGRSTSYNEQFF.

The chain carries TRBV4-1 and TRBJ1-1; TRBD1 aligns across 8 bases. This CDR3 contains 15 residues. V was pared by 5 bases and J by 1 base, with 6 bases of the junction left unmatched. Germline CDR1 reads MGHRA; CDR2 reads YSYEKL. The DNA for the CDR3 is TGCGCCAGCAGCTTTCCCGGGACAGGGAACACTGAAGCTTTCTTT. Translating gives CASSFPGTGNTEAFF.

The chain links TRBV27 to TRBJ1-1; TRBD1 matches at 9 bases. This CDR3 has 18 amino acids. The J segment lost 5 bases and the V segment lost 0 bases, leaving 13 bases of the junction unmatched. Germline loops: CDR1 MNHEY, CDR2 SMNVEV (reference sequence). The CDR3 here is CASSLSRPNDRGGTEAFF. The CDR3 DNA follows: TGTGCCAGCAGTTTATCTCGCCCAAATGACAGGGGGGGAACTGAAGCTTTCTTT.

The V gene is TRBV6-6, the J gene TRBJ2-2; maybe TRBD2 (6 bases). The V gene lost 6 bases and the J gene lost 3 bases, with 14 bases spanning the gap. In germline, CDR1 is MNHNY, CDR2 SVGAGI (reference sequence). This CDR3 has 15 amino acids. The CDR3 nucleotides read TGTGCCAGCAGACCCGGGGGACCCGACACCGGGGAGCTGTTTTTT. It codes for CASRPGGPDTGELFF.

The chain has TRBV4-1 and TRBJ1-1; D unclear. This CDR3 is 14 amino acids long. CDR1 and CDR2 (germline): MGHRA, YSYEKL. Trimming left V 6 bases short and J 0 bases short, with 11 bases between. The CDR3 DNA sequence: TGCGCCAGCAGTAACACCAGGTTGAACACTGAAGCTTTCTTT. Protein: CASSNTRLNTEAFF.

This sequence joins TRBV4-1 and TRBJ1-5, with 8 bases fitting TRBD1. The CDR3 has 16 residues. Germline values: CDR1 MGHRA, CDR2 YSYEKL. V lost 3 bases to trimming and J lost 6 bases; unmatched junction nucleotides: 10. The CDR3 loop is CASSQEPGQGFQPQHF. The CDR3 DNA sequence: TGCGCCAGCAGCCAGGAGCCAGGACAGGGTTTTCAGCCCCAGCATTTT.

A few counts support this clone. This sequence joins TRBV30 and TRBJ2-2; a possible D gene is TRBD1 (7 bases). V lost 0 bases and J lost 4, with 15 bases in between. CDR1 GTSNPN and CDR2 SVGIG come from the germline V gene (reference sequence). This CDR3 contains 16 residues. This chain's CDR3 is CAWSVKRGRGTGELFF. CDR3 DNA: TGTGCCTGGAGTGTAAAGAGGGGGCGGGGCACCGGGGAGCTGTTTTTT.

In DNA form, the CDR3 reads TGTGCCACCCCGACCGTCCGCGAGGAGTATCAGCCCCAGCATTTT. It specifies CATPTVREEYQPQHF. The chain carries TRBV2 and TRBJ1-5; D remains ambiguous. The germline V gene encodes CDR1 SNHLY and CDR2 FYNNEI. The length of the CDR3 is 15 residues. Trimming cost V 10 bases and J 5 bases, with 21 bases left between them.

This chain links TRBV6-6 with TRBJ2-4; 8 positions match TRBD1. Germline lookup yields CDR1 MNHNY and CDR2 SVGAGI (reference sequence). The CDR3 is 14 residues long. Germline trimming cut 2 bases from V and 8 bases from J; bases unmatched to any gene: 5. CDR3 residues: CASSYTTGVDIQYF. CDR3 sequence (DNA): TGTGCCAGCAGTTACACGACAGGGGTGGACATTCAGTACTTC.

The chain joins TRBV28 to TRBJ2-1; possibly TRBD2 for D (5 bases). There are 13 residues in the CDR3. CDR1 and CDR2 from the germline V gene are MDHEN and SYDVKM. V lost 3 bases, J lost 9 bases, and 12 bases lay in between. In nucleotides, the CDR3 is TGTGCCAGCAGTTTTCTATTAGAGGGTGAGCAGTTCTTC. Protein: CASSFLLEGEQFF.

Of note for this clone: Germline is not matched at one junction end, which may reflect a read error. V and J are TRBV7-7 and TRBJ1-1; unclear D gene. The germline V gene has CDR1 SSHAT and CDR2 FNYEAQ (reference sequence). The CDR3 spans 13 residues. CDR3 sequence (DNA): TGTGCTAGCAGCTTTCGGTTAAACACTGAAGCTTTCTTT. It specifies CASSFRLNTEAFF.

The V gene is TRBV11-2, the J gene TRBJ2-1, with TRBD2 matching 7 bases. The germline CDR1 and CDR2 sequences are SGHAT and FQNNGV. The V and J ends lost 4 bases and 2 bases, in that order; junction bases with no gene match: 8. The CDR3 is made up of 16 amino acids. The CDR3 DNA reads as TGTGCCAGCAGCTCTCCCCGGGACTACCCCTACAATGAGCAGTTCTTC. It translates to CASSSPRDYPYNEQFF.

The J gene is TRBJ2-5, the V gene TRBV6-4; 12 nucleotides line up with TRBD2. The CDR3 contains 15 residues. With V trimmed by 5 bases and J by 3 bases, 4 bases remained unmatched. Germline CDR1 MRHNA, CDR2 SNTAGT. CDR3: CASSRLAGAEETQYF. The CDR3 nucleotides are TGTGCCAGCAGTCGACTAGCGGGGGCAGAAGAGACCCAGTACTTC.

The V and J genes are TRBV7-3 and TRBJ2-1; 7 nucleotides match TRBD1. CDR1 and CDR2 (germline): SGHTA, FQGTGA. CDR3 length: 24 amino acids. V lost 1 base and J lost 4; bases outside the gene matches: 31. CDR3 DNA: TGTGCCAGCAGCTTAATCCCTCCTTACAGGGGCTTGATTTTCGGCGGATTTACGTACAATGAGCAGTTCTTC. Translation gives CASSLIPPYRGLIFGGFTYNEQFF.

The rearrangement links TRBV7-9 to TRBJ1-6, with a weak D call TRBD1 (6 bases). V lost 5 bases, J lost 9 bases, and 14 bases lay in between. This CDR3 is 14 amino acids long. Germline CDR1 is SEHNR and CDR2 is FQNEAQ (reference sequence). In DNA, the CDR3 is TGTGCCAGCAGCCCCCTGGGGGGGCCTTCACCCCTCCACTTT. This codes for CASSPLGGPSPLHF.

The count of this clone is one. V usage is TRBV5-1 and J usage is TRBJ2-6; 12 bases match TRBD1. Per germline, CDR1 SGHRS and CDR2 YFSETQ. The junction had 10 bases not matched to a gene; V was cut back by 5 bases and J by 4 bases. The CDR3 is 18 residues long. The CDR3 DNA follows: TGCGCCAGCAGTATGGAGGGACAGGGGGCATCGGGGGCCAACGTCCTGACTTTC. Its translation is CASSMEGQGASGANVLTF.

This chain uses TRBV5-6 with TRBJ2-1; D perhaps matches TRBD2 (7 bases). Germline V lookup: CDR1 SGHDT, CDR2 YYEEEE. This CDR3 spans 14 amino acids. The V end was cut by 3 bases, the J end by 9 bases, with 16 bases between. The CDR3 sequence: CASSYGGGAGEQFF. CDR3 in DNA: TGTGCCAGCAGCTACGGTGGGGGGGCTGGTGAGCAGTTCTTC.

The chain is built from TRBV4-3 and TRBJ1-2; a possible D gene is TRBD1 (6 bases). The CDR3 consists of 16 residues. Germline V gives CDR1 LGHNA, CDR2 YSLEER. The V gene lost 1 base and the J gene lost 2 bases, with 14 bases spanning the gap. The CDR3 nucleotides are TGCGCCAGCAGCCAAGCTACAGGGACAAGCAACTATGGCTACACCTTC. Translation gives CASSQATGTSNYGYTF.

This chain uses TRBV4-1 with TRBJ1-4; 8 nucleotides agree with TRBD1. CDR1 is MGHRA, CDR2 YSYEKL, per germline. This CDR3 is 16 amino acids long. V shed 4 bases and J 0 bases; nucleotides not matched to a gene: 4. CDR3 residues: CASSPLQGATNEKLFF. In DNA form, the CDR3 reads TGCGCCAGCAGCCCTTTACAGGGGGCAACTAATGAAAAACTGTTTTTT.

The genes are TRBV7-3 and TRBJ2-1; perhaps TRBD1 as D (6 bases). Germline V CDR1 and CDR2: SGHTA, FQGTGA. The CDR3 runs to 16 residues. Between the trimmed V and J ends, which lost 4 bases and 2 bases, there was a span of 15 bases. As DNA, the CDR3 is TGTGCCAGCAGCTGGGGTGTGGGGGCAACCTACAATGAGCAGTTCTTC. As protein: CASSWGVGATYNEQFF.

The chain couples TRBV30 to TRBJ1-1, with D unresolved. The V end lost 5 bases, the J end lost 0 bases, and 13 bases lay between the germline ends. The length of the CDR3 is 14 residues. CDR1 and CDR2 from the germline V gene are GTSNPN and SVGIG (reference sequence). This CDR3 reads CAWAPENLNTEAFF. In DNA, the CDR3 is TGTGCCTGGGCCCCCGAGAATTTGAACACTGAAGCTTTCTTT. Filled out from reference TRBV30 and TRBJ1-1, the complete variable domain reads SQTIHQWPATLVQPVGSPLSLECTVEGTSNPNLYWYRQAAGRGLQLLFYSVGIGQISSEVPQNLSASRPQDRQFILSSKKLLLSDSGFYLCAWAPENLNTEAFFGQGTRLTVV.

The V gene is TRBV4-1, the J gene TRBJ2-1, with 7 bases matching TRBD1. Germline values: CDR1 MGHRA, CDR2 YSYEKL. V shed 0 bases and J 8 bases; nucleotides not matched to a gene: 7. The CDR3 is made up of 15 amino acids. CDR3 sequence: CASSQDDRVGDEQFF. The CDR3 region has the DNA TGCGCCAGCAGCCAAGATGACAGGGTGGGCGATGAGCAGTTCTTC.

This chain uses TRBV7-9 with TRBJ2-2; 8 bases map to TRBD1. V was pared by 2 bases and J by 4 bases, with 6 bases of the junction left unmatched. Germline CDR1 and CDR2: SEHNR and FQNEAQ (reference sequence). This CDR3 spans 16 amino acids. DNA for the CDR3: TGTGCCAGCAGCTTAACCGGGACAGGAGGCACCGGGGAGCTGTTTTTT. Encoded protein: CASSLTGTGGTGELFF.

This chain links TRBV23-1 with TRBJ2-3; maybe TRBD1 (7 bases). TRBV23-1 carries the ORF label, with uncertain function. The V end lost 0 bases, the J end lost 0 bases, and 16 bases lay between the germline ends. The CDR3 loop spans 18 amino acids. The CDR3 spells CASSQSPTGRFSTDTQYF. The CDR3 DNA reads TGCGCCAGCAGTCAATCCCCGACAGGGAGGTTCAGCACAGATACGCAGTATTTT.

The rearrangement links TRBV9 to TRBJ2-7; D remains unclear. Germline CDR1 is SGDLS and CDR2 is YYNGEE. V was pared by 5 bases and J by 6 bases, with 15 bases between. CDR3 length: 13 residues. CDR3 in DNA: TGTGCCAGCAGTCCAACCGGTACGCTCGAGCAGTACTTC. It codes for CASSPTGTLEQYF.